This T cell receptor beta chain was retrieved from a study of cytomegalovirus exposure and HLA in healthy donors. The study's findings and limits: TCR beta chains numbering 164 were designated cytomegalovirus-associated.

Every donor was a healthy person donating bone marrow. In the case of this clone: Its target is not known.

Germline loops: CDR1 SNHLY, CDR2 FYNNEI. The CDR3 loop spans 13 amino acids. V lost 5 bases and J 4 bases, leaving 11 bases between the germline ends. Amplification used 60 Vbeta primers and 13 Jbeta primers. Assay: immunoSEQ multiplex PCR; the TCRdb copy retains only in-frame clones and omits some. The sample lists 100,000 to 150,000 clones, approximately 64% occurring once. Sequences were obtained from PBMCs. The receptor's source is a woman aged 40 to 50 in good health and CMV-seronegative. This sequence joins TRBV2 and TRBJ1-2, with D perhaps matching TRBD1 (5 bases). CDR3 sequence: CASSPDKIYGYTF. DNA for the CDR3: TGTGCCAGCAGTCCGGACAAGATCTATGGCTACACCTTC.